The subject of this entry is one T cell receptor beta chain. Antigen: not known. This specimen belongs to a study of T cell responses to AZD1222 COVID-19 vaccine. Study-wide findings and caveats: Repertoire samples came only from after the peak T cell response. The study found Spike-specific TCR breadth and depth rose after two AZD1222 doses. Nearly half of unique spike-specific TCRs reportedly avoided B.1.351 and B.1.1.7 mutated regions.

Pooled in the analysis were second doses at about 4 or about 12 weeks. The repertoire was sequenced with immunoSEQ multiplex PCR; TCRdb's copy has only in-frame clones and lacks some. The table has some 120,000 clones, about 79% seen once; the top ten hold about 25%. The length of the CDR3 is 16 residues. CDR1 and CDR2 from the germline V gene are SGHTA and FQGNSA. Trimming pared 3 bases from V and 5 bases from J, leaving 16 bases between. The clonotype was recovered from an adult who received the AZD1222 COVID-19 vaccine. V and J are TRBV7-2 and TRBJ2-2, with a tentative D call TRBD1 (5 bases). The sample in question was peripheral blood, obtained 28 days after the second AZD1222 dose. The chain's CDR3 is CASSFLIARETGELFF. The CDR3 bases are TGTGCCAGCAGCTTTCTGATAGCCAGGGAAACCGGGGAGCTGTTTTTT.